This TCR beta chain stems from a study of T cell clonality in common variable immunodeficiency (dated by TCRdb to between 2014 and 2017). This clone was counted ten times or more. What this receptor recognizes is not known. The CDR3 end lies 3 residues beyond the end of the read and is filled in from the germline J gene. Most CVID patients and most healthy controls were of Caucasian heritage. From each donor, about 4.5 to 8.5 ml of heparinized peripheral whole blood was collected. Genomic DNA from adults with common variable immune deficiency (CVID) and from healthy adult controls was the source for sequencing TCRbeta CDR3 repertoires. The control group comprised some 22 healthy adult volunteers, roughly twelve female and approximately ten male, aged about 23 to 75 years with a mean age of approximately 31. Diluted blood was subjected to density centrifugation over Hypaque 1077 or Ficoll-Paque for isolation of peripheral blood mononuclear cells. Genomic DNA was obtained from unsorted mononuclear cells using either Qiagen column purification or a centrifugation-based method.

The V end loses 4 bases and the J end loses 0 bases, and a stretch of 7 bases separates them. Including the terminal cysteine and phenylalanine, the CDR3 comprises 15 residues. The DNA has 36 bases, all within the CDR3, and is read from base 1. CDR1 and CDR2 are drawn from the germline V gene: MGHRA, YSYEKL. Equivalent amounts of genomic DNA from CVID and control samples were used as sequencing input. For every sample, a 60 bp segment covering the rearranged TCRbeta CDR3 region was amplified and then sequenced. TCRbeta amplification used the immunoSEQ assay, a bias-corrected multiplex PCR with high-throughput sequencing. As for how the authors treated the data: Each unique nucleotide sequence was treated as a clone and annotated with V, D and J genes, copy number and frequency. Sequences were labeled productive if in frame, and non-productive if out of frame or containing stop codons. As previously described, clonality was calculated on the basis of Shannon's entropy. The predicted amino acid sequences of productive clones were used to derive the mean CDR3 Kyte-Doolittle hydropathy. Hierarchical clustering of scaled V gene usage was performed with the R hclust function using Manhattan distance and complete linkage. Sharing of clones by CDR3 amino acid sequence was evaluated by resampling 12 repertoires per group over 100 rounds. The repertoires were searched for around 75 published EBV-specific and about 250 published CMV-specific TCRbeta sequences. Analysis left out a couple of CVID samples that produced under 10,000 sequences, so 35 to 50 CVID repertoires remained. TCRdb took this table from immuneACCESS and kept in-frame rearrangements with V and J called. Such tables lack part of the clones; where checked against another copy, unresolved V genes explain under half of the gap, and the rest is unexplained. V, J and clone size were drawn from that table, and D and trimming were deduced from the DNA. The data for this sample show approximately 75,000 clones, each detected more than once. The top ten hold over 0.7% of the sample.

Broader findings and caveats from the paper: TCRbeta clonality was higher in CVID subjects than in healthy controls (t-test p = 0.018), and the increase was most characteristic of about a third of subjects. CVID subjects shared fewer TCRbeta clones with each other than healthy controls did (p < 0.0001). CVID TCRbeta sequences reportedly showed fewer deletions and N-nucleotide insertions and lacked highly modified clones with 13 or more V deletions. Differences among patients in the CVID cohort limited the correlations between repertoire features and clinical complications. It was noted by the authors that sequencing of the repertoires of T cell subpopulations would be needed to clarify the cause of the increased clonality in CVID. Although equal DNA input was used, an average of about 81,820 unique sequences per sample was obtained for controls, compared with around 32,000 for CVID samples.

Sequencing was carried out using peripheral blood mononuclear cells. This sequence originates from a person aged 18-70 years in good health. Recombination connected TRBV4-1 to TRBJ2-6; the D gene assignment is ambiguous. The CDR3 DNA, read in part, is TGCGCCAGCAGCCCCTACTACTCTGGGGCCAACGTC. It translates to CASSPYYSGANV. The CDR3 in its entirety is CASSPYYSGANVLTF.